Included here is one T cell receptor (beta chain) sequence, with context. The data originate from a study of blood T cell repertoires in COVID-19. Profiled with immunoSEQ multiplex PCR; TCRdb holds only in-frame clones, not every one. The sample records 300,000 to 350,000 clones, roughly 90% being singletons. J was trimmed by 5 bases and V by 1 base; bases with no gene match: 4. In germline, CDR1 is SGHNT, CDR2 YYREEE (reference sequence). The CDR3 loop spans 15 amino acids. The sample comprised peripheral blood. The sequence came from a woman aged 40-49 years with COVID-19, enrolled during active disease. V and J are TRBV5-4 and TRBJ2-5, with 11 bases identical to TRBD2. The CDR3 is CASSLTSGGRETQYF. In nucleotides, the CDR3 is TGTGCCAGCAGCTTGACTAGCGGGGGTCGGGAGACCCAGTACTTC.